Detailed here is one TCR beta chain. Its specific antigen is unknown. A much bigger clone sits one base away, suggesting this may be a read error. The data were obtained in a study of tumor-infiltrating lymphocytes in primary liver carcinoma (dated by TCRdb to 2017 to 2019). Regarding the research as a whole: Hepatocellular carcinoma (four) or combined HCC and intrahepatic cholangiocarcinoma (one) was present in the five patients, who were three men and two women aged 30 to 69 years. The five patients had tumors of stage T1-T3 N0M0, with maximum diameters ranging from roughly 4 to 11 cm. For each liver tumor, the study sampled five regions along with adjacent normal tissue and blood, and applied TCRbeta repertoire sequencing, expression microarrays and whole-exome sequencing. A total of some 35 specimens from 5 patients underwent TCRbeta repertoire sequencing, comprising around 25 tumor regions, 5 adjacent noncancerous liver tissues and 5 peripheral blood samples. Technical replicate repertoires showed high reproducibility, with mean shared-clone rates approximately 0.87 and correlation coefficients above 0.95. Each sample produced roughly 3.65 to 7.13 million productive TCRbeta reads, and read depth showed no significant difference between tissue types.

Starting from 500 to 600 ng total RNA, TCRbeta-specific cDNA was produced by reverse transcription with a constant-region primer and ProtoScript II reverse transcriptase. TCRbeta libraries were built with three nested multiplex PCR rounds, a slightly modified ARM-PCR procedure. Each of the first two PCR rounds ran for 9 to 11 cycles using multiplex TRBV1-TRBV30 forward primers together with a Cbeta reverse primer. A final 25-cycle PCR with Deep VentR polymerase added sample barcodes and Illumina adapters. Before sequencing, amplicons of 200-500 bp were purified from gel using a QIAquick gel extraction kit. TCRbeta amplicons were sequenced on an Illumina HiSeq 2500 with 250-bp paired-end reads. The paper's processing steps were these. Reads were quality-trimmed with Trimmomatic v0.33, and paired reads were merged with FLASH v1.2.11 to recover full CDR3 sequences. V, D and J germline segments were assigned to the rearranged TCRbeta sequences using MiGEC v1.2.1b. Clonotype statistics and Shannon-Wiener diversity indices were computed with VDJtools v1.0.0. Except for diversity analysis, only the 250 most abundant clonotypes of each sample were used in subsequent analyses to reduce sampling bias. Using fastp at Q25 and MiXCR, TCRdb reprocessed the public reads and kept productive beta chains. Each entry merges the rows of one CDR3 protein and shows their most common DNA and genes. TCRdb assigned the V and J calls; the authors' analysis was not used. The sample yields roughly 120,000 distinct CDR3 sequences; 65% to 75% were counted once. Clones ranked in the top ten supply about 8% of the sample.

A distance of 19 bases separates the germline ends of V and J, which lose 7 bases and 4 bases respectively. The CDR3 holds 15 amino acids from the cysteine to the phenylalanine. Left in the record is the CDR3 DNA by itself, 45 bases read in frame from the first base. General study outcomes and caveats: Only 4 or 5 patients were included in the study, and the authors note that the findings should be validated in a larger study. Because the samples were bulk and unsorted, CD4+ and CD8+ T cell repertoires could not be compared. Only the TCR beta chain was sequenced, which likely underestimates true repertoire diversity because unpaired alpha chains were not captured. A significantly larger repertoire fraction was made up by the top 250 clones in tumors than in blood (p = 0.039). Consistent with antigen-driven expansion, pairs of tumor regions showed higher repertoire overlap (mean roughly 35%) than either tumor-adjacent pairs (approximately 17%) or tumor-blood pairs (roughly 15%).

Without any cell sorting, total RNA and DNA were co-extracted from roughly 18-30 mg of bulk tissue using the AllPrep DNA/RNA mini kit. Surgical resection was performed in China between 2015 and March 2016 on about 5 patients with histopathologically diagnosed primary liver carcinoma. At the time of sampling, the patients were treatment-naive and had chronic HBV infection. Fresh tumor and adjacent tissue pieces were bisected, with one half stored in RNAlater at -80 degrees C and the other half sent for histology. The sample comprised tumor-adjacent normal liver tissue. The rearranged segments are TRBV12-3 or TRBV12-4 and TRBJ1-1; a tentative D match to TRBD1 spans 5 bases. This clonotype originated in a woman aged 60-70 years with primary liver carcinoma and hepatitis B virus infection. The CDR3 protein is CASIRKGARRTEAFF. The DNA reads TGTGCCAGCATTAGGAAAGGGGCGCGGCGCACTGAAGCTTTCTTT.